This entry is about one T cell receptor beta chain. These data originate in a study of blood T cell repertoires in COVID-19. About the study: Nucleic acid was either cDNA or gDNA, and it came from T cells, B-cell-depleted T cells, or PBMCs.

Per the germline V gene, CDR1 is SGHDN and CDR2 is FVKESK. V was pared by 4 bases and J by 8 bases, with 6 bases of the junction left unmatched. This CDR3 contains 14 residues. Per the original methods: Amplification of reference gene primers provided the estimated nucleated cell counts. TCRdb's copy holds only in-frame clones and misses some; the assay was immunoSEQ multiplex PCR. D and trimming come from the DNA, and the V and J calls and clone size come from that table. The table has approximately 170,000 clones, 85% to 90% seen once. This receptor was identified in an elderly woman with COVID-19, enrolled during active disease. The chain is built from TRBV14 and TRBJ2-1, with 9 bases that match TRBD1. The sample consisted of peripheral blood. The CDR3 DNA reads TGTGCCAGCAGCCCGGACAGGGGAGGGCATGAGCAGTTCTTC. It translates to CASSPDRGGHEQFF.